The entry below describes one T cell receptor beta chain. What it recognizes is unknown. Combining a sample-barcoded 5' primer with a J-beta primer mix, a second PCR ran for about 7 to 12 cycles. Via MiXCR, TCRdb re-called the 5' RACE reads, giving one row per CDR3 protein. The table has roughly 1.7 million distinct CDR3 sequences, around 36% seen once. The data stem from a study of blood T cells in healthy people across ages. Broader study findings: The fall in TCR beta diversity per million T cells was roughly linear with age. Naive T cell percentage showed a strong correlation with the diversity of TCR beta.

The sample, approximately 11 milliliters of peripheral blood, was drawn from each donor. The receptor's source is a woman in her twenties or thirties in good health. Sequencing input: blood.

CDR3 protein: CASASDKIYGYTF. In DNA, the CDR3 is TGTGCCAGCGCCTCCGACAAGATCTATGGCTACACCTTC. The chain employs TRBV25-1 and TRBJ1-2; D remains unclear. This CDR3 has 13 residues. Germline lookup yields CDR1 MGHDK and CDR2 SYGVNS. The V end was cut by 8 bases, the J end by 4 bases, with 14 bases between.